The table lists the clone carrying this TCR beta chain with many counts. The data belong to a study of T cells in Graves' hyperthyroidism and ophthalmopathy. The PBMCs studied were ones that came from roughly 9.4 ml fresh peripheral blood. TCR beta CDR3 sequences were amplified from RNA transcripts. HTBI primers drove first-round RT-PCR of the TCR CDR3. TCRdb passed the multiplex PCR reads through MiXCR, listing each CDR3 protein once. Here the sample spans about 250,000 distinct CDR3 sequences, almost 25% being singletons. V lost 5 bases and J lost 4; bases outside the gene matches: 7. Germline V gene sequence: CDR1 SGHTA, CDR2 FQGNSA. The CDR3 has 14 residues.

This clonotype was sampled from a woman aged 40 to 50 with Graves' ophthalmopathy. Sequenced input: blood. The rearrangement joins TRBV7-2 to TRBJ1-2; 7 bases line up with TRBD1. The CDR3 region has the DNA TGTGCCAGCAGCACCCGACGACAGGGCTATGGCTACACCTTC. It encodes CASSTRRQGYGYTF.